In its sample, the clone carrying this T cell receptor (beta chain) was seen a few times. Its antigen is as yet unknown. TCRdb recomputed calls from the reads with MiXCR, one row per CDR3 protein. The repertoire holds approximately 1,000,000 distinct CDR3 sequences, with approximately 31% as singletons. This sample was taken from a study of T cell repertoires in cytomegalovirus infection. The overall study: The public TCR beta signatures pointed to both CMV infection and matching HLA type.

CDR3 length equals 13 residues. V lost 5 bases, J lost 4 bases, and 11 bases lay in between. General study results and limits: Ex vivo responses were dominated by HLA-C-restricted CMV-specific TCR beta clonotypes.

This TCR derives from a human donor in good health (CMV status not recorded). Some clones in this sample may be carry-over from other donors' samples. The chain has TRBV12-3 or TRBV12-4 and TRBJ1-1; D possibly corresponds to TRBD1 (5 bases). The starting material was cultured CD8+ T cells from PBMCs, obtained from culture after CMV antigen stimulation. DNA for the CDR3: TGTGCCAGCAGTAATGGGGCTCCCACTGAAGCTTTCTTT. Translated: CASSNGAPTEAFF.